This T cell receptor beta chain appears in the sequencing data of a study of shared clonotypes between healthy human individuals. Using immunoSEQ multiplex PCR, the repertoire was profiled, and TCRdb retains in-frame clones only, with some absent. The sample includes around 1.1 million clones, about 84% of them seen just once. This receptor was taken from a man between 18 and 29 years old in good health. Some clones in this sample may be carry-over from other donors' samples. The source material was memory CD4+ T cells from PBMCs. Noted subset: CD45RA-negative fraction.

CDR3 region: CASSPRDRGQYF. CDR3 in DNA: TGTGCCAGCAGCCCGAGGGACAGGGGGCAGTACTTC. The rearrangement joins TRBV25-1 to TRBJ2-7, with 10 nucleotides matching TRBD1. This CDR3 is built from 12 residues. Germline CDR1 reads MGHDK; CDR2 reads SYGVNS. V lost 6 bases to trimming and J lost 9 bases; unmatched junction nucleotides: 5.